These T cell receptor beta chains were read from a single sample in a study of OX40 agonist ivuxolimab in advanced cancers. Only in-frame clones appear in the TCRdb table, and some are missing; sequencing was by immunoSEQ multiplex PCR. The data contain about 72,000 clones, roughly nine tenths of them singletons. This sample comprised CD4+ or CD8+ T cells sorted from blood, obtained in a trial of the OX40 agonist ivuxolimab. Receptor source: an adult with an advanced solid tumor such as melanoma, head and neck, liver or kidney cancer. CDR3s include the opening cysteine and the closing phenylalanine or tryptophan. D genes are given only for firm matches. Expanded clones are given a class, and other clones once, few, many or no size at all.

clone size,D gene,V gene,J gene,CDR3 DNA,CDR3 protein
once,TRBD1,TRBV6-1,TRBJ2-2,TGTGCCAGCAGCCTACAGGGGCCGACCGGGGAGCTGTTTTTT,CASSLQGPTGELFF
.,TRBD1,TRBV6-4,TRBJ1-5,TGTGCCAGCAGTGACTCGGGACAGGGCGGTCAGCCCCAGCATTTT,CASSDSGQGGQPQHF
.,TRBD1,TRBV4-2,TRBJ1-4,TGTGCCAGCAGCCAAGTTGACCAGGGGGGAGAGGAAAAACTGTTTTTT,CASSQVDQGGEEKLFF
.,.,TRBV28,TRBJ2-1,TGTGCCAGCAGTTTTGGGGACACCTACAATGAGCAGTTCTTC,CASSFGDTYNEQFF
.,TRBD1,TRBV28,TRBJ1-3,TGTGCCAGCAGTCCGACAGGGAGCCGTAGAAACACCATATATTTT,CASSPTGSRRNTIYF
.,TRBD2,TRBV28,TRBJ2-4,TGTGCCAGCAGTTCCCGTTTGGGGCGGGAGGGGAACATTCAGTACTTC,CASSSRLGREGNIQYF
.,TRBD1,TRBV5-1,TRBJ2-1,TGCGCCAGCAGCTTACCCGGGACAGGGTACGTGGATGAGCAGTTCTTC,CASSLPGTGYVDEQFF
.,.,TRBV7-8,TRBJ1-1,TGTGCCAGCAGCCGCAACTCCGGGACGGGTACTGAAGCTTTCTTT,CASSRNSGTGTEAFF
.,.,TRBV25-1,TRBJ1-5,TGTGCCAGCAGTGATGGCGCTGCGGGCAATCAGCCCCAGCATTTT,CASSDGAAGNQPQHF
.,.,TRBV9,TRBJ1-3,TGTGCCAGCAGCCCTGAGGCAGGAAACACCATATATTTT,CASSPEAGNTIYF
.,TRBD1,TRBV2,TRBJ2-7,TGTGCCAGCAGCCTCGGACAGGGGGAGACAGAAGATTCATTC,CASSLGQGETEDSF
.,.,TRBV6-1,TRBJ1-2,TGTGCCAGCAGTGAAGGAGGGTTTGGCTACACCTTC,CASSEGGFGYTF
.,.,TRBV5-1,TRBJ2-3,TGCGCCAGCAGCTTTCAAGAGGAATTGGATACGCAGTATTTT,CASSFQEELDTQYF
once,.,TRBV4-1,TRBJ2-7,TGCGCCAGCAGCCAAGCCAGGGTTCGGAGCGAGCAGTACTTC,CASSQARVRSEQYF
.,.,TRBV6-5,TRBJ2-3,TGTGCCACCCTCGGCGCGGGGAGGACAGATACGCAGTATTTT,CATLGAGRTDTQYF
.,.,TRBV2,TRBJ1-6,TGTGCCTCCCACCTAGGCTCCTATAATTCACCCCTCCACTTT,CASHLGSYNSPLHF
once,.,TRBV19,TRBJ2-1,TGTGCCAGTAGTATGGGGGGAGGCCGCTCCTACAATGAGCAGTTCTTC,CASSMGGGRSYNEQFF
.,TRBD1,TRBV10-2,TRBJ2-2,TGCGCCAGCGTTGGACAGGGGTACACCGGGGAGCTGTTTTTT,CASVGQGYTGELFF
.,TRBD2,TRBV28,TRBJ2-5,TGTGCCAGCAGTTCTGCGGGAGGGCCAAGAGAGACCCAGTACTTC,CASSSAGGPRETQYF
.,TRBD1,TRBV5-4,TRBJ2-3,TGTGCCAGCAGCCGTCTGACAGGGGGCGGGAGCACAGATACGCAGTATTTT,CASSRLTGGGSTDTQYF
.,TRBD2,TRBV18,TRBJ2-3,TGTGCCAGCTCACCAGTAGCGGGAGCTCCAGATACGCAGTATTTT,CASSPVAGAPDTQYF
.,TRBD1,TRBV5-1,TRBJ1-2,TGCGCCAGCAGCTTGGGCGGGACAGCGCGCTATGGCTACACCTTC,CASSLGGTARYGYTF
.,.,TRBV30,TRBJ1-2,TGTGCCTGGAGTGTAATACGTGGCTACACCTTC,CAWSVIRGYTF
.,.,TRBV7-2,TRBJ1-5,TGTGCCAGCAGCTTAAGGGGCTCCAGCAATCAGCCCCAGCATTTT,CASSLRGSSNQPQHF
.,.,TRBV5-6,TRBJ1-1,TGTGCCAGCAGCAGGCGAGGGTGGGACTCTAACACTGAAGCTTTCTTT,CASSRRGWDSNTEAFF
.,TRBD1,TRBV5-1,TRBJ2-7,TGCGCCAGCAGCCGCTCCGGGACAGGGGGTTACGAGCAGTACTTC,CASSRSGTGGYEQYF
.,.,TRBV21-1,TRBJ2-5,TGTGCCAGCAGCTACAGGAGCCAGGACTCCGTTGAGACCCAGTACTTC,CASSYRSQDSVETQYF
.,.,TRBV5-1,TRBJ1-1,TGCGCCAGCAGCCTGTTGGGGAGTGACACTGAAGCTTTCTTT,CASSLLGSDTEAFF
.,.,TRBV2,TRBJ1-1,TGTGCCAGCAGTGAAGATTGGCGCAGAGGGGCGATGAACACTGAAGCTTTCTTT,CASSEDWRRGAMNTEAFF
.,.,TRBV6-5,TRBJ2-5,TGTGCCAGCAGTCCCACTAGAAGGGAGACCCAGTACTTC,CASSPTRRETQYF
.,.,TRBV5-1,TRBJ2-7,TGCGCCAGCAGCCTCCCGTCGACGTACGAGCAGTACTTC,CASSLPSTYEQYF
.,TRBD1,TRBV4-1,TRBJ1-2,TGCGCCAGCAGCCAAGCCCCGGACAGGGGTGGCTACACCTTC,CASSQAPDRGGYTF
.,.,TRBV14,TRBJ1-1,TGTGCCAGCAGCCAAGCGGACGGAGCTGCCACTGAAGCTTTCTTT,CASSQADGAATEAFF
.,TRBD1,TRBV5-1,TRBJ2-3,TGCGCCAGCAGCTGGGGGACAGGGGAAGATACGCAGTATTTT,CASSWGTGEDTQYF
.,.,TRBV18,TRBJ2-2,TGTGCCAGCTCACTCTTACCAAGGCAGGCCCTCGGTGGGGAGCTGTTTTTT,CASSLLPRQALGGELFF
.,.,TRBV10-3,TRBJ1-5,TGTGCCATCAGTGAAGGGTGGGCAGAAAGCAATCAGCCCCAGCATTTT,CAISEGWAESNQPQHF
.,.,TRBV10-3,TRBJ1-2,TGTGCCATCAGAGCAACAGCTAACTATGGCTACACCTTC,CAIRATANYGYTF
.,.,TRBV2,TRBJ2-3,TGTGCCATCCCGGGTCGAACCACAGATACGCAGTATTTT,CAIPGRTTDTQYF
.,TRBD2,TRBV6-1,TRBJ2-7,TGTGCCAGCAGTGGGGGACTAGCGGAAACCTACGAGCAGTACTTC,CASSGGLAETYEQYF
.,TRBD1,TRBV18,TRBJ1-5,TGTGCCAGCTCACCCGCAGGGGGTAGCAATCAGCCCCAGCATTTT,CASSPAGGSNQPQHF
.,TRBD1,TRBV4-1,TRBJ2-2,TGCGCCAGCAGCCCGGTGACAGGGGCTTATTCCGGGGAGCTGTTTTTT,CASSPVTGAYSGELFF
.,.,TRBV11-2,TRBJ2-2,TGTGCCAGCAGCTCGAGGACCGAGAACACCGGGGAGCTGTTTTTT,CASSSRTENTGELFF
.,TRBD1,TRBV7-9,TRBJ2-3,TGTGCCAGCAGCGCCCGGGGACAGATGAGAGATACGCAGTATTTT,CASSARGQMRDTQYF